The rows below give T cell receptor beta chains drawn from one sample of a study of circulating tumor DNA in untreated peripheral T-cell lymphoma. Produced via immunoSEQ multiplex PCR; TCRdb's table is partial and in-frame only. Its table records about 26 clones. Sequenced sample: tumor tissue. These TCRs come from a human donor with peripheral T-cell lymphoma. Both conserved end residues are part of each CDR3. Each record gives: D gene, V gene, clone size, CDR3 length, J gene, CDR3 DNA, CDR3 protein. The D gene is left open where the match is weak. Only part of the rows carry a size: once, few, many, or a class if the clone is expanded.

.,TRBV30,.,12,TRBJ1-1,TGTGCCTGGAGTGTTGCGAACACTGAAGCTTTCTTT,CAWSVANTEAFF
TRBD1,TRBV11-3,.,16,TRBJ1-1,TGTGCCAGCAGCCCTGACAGGGGGACAAGGTGGACTGAAGCTTTCTTT,CASSPDRGTRWTEAFF
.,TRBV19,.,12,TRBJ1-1,TGTGCCACCCGGTGGGGAAACACTGAAGCTTTCTTT,CATRWGNTEAFF
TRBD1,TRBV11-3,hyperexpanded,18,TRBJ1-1,TGTGCCAGCAGCCCTGACAGGGGGACCGACCTAAGGTGGACTGAAGCTTTCTTT,CASSPDRGTDLRWTEAFF
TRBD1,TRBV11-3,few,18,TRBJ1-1,TGTGCCAGCAGCCCTGACAGGGGGACCGACCTAAGATGGACTGAAACTTTCTTT,CASSPDRGTDLRWTETFF
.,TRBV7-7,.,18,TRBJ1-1,TGTGCCAGCAGCCCTAACAGGAGGACCGACCTAAGGTGGACTGAAGCTTTCTTT,CASSPNRRTDLRWTEAFF
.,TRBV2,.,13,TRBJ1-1,TGTGCCAGCAAGTTGGGGGTGGGAACTGAAGCTTTCTTT,CASKLGVGTEAFF
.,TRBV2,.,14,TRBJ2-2,TGTGTCAGCAGGGTGGGGACCGGCACTGGGGAGCTGTTTTTT,CVSRVGTGTGELFF
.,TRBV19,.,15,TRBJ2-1,TGTGCCAGTAATATTCTGGGGGTTTCCTACAATGAGCAGTTCTTC,CASNILGVSYNEQFF
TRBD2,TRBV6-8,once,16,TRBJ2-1,TGTGCCATCAGTGGATTGGAGCGGGGTCCCTACAATGAGCAGTTCTTC,CAISGLERGPYNEQFF